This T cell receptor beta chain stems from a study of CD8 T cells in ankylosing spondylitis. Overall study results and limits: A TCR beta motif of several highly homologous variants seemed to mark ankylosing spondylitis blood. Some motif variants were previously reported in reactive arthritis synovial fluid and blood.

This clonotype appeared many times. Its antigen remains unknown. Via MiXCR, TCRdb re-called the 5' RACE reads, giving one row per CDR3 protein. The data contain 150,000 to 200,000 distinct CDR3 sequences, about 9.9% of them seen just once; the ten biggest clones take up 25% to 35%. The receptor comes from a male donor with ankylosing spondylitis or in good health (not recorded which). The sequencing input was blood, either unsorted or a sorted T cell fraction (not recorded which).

Here the CDR3 DNA reads TGTGCCAGCAGCCAAGGCGGAGGGGTGAACACTGAAGCTTTCTTT. Protein: CASSQGGGVNTEAFF. The chain recombines TRBV3-1 with TRBJ1-1; D is perhaps TRBD1 (5 bases). CDR3 size: 15 residues. Trimming took off 1 base at V and 0 bases at J, with 9 bases between the two ends. Germline lookup yields CDR1 LGHDT and CDR2 YNNKEL (reference sequence).